The rows below give T cell receptor beta chains drawn from one sample of a study of T cells in Graves' hyperthyroidism and ophthalmopathy. TCRdb analysed the multiplex PCR reads with MiXCR anew, one entry per CDR3 protein. The sample includes about 400,000 distinct CDR3 sequences, about 14% seen only once; the top ten take around 27%. Sequences were obtained from blood. The receptors here all came from a man in his fifties or sixties with Graves' ophthalmopathy. Both conserved end residues are part of each CDR3. D genes are given only for firm matches. The listing skips clone size in some rows; elsewhere it reads once, few, many or a size class.

cdr3_nt	cdr3_aa	d_call	v_call	j_call	clone_size
TGTGCCAGCAGAAAGTGGCAGGGAAACTATGGCTACACCTTC	CASRKWQGNYGYTF	NA	TRBV5-5	TRBJ1-2	NA
TGTGCCAGCAGCTTACCGGACACGAGCTATGGCTACACCTTC	CASSLPDTSYGYTF	NA	TRBV7-3	TRBJ1-2	many
TGTGCCAGCAGATGGACAGGGAGAGACGGGGAGCTGTTTTTT	CASRWTGRDGELFF	TRBD1	TRBV6-1	TRBJ2-2	NA
TGTGCCAGCAGCTTGGCGGGGGGTCCAAACTACGAGCAGTACTTC	CASSLAGGPNYEQYF	TRBD2	TRBV7-9	TRBJ2-7	few
TGTGCCAGCAGCTTAGCAGGGGCTAATTCACCCCTCCACTTT	CASSLAGANSPLHF	NA	TRBV11-2	TRBJ1-6	many
TGTGCCAGCTCACCAATGGAACAGGTTAAGCACGAGCAGTACTTC	CASSPMEQVKHEQYF	NA	TRBV18	TRBJ2-7	many
TGTGCCAGCTCACCCCCATGGGGGCCTGGAGGCTACACCTTC	CASSPPWGPGGYTF	NA	TRBV18	TRBJ1-2	NA
TGCAGCGTCACTAACAGGGGATTGGACACTGAAGCTTTCTTT	CSVTNRGLDTEAFF	TRBD1	TRBV29-1	TRBJ1-1	many
TGCGCCAGCAGCTATACCGTAGCGGGAGGGGTGGGAGATACGCAGTATTTT	CASSYTVAGGVGDTQYF	TRBD2	TRBV4-1	TRBJ2-3	few
TGCAGTGCAGAGGGGAAGAAGGGTGGCTACACCTTC	CSAEGKKGGYTF	NA	TRBV20-1	TRBJ1-2	many
TGTGCCAGCAGTACCCTAGCGGGAGGAGGGTCCTACGAGCAGTACTTC	CASSTLAGGGSYEQYF	TRBD2	TRBV6-1	TRBJ2-7	NA
TGCAGTGCTCTTAGCGGGCTGGGAAGGTACAATGAGCAGTTCTTC	CSALSGLGRYNEQFF	TRBD2	TRBV20-1	TRBJ2-1	NA
TGTGCCAGCAGATCTCAGGGACCTGAAGCTTTCTTT	CASRSQGPEAFF	NA	TRBV6-1	TRBJ1-1	many
TGTGCCACCAGCAGAGATAGGGGGGGCGCGGAAGAAAAACTGTTTTTT	CATSRDRGGAEEKLFF	NA	TRBV15	TRBJ1-4	NA
TGTGCCAGCAGCAGACAGGGATTCGGTTCACCCCTCCACTTT	CASSRQGFGSPLHF	TRBD1	TRBV11-3	TRBJ1-6	many
TGTGCCAGCAGCTTTTTGACGCAAGAGACCCAGTACTTC	CASSFLTQETQYF	NA	TRBV7-9	TRBJ2-5	many
TGCAGTGCTAGAGTCTCGCAGGGGGCATCCTACGAGCAGTACTTC	CSARVSQGASYEQYF	TRBD1	TRBV20-1	TRBJ2-7	many
TGTGCCAGCAGTCCCTTCGAAGGCGGGGAGCTGTTTTTT	CASSPFEGGELFF	NA	TRBV27	TRBJ2-2	many
TGTGCCAGCAGTTTTACAGGATTCTATGGCTACACCTTC	CASSFTGFYGYTF	NA	TRBV28	TRBJ1-2	many
TGCAGCGTTAGACTAGCGGGAGTTGCACACAATGAGCAGTTCTTC	CSVRLAGVAHNEQFF	TRBD2	TRBV29-1	TRBJ2-1	NA
TGCAGCGTTGAAGATAGGGGGATCTCCTACGAGCAGTACTTC	CSVEDRGISYEQYF	NA	TRBV29-1	TRBJ2-7	many
TGCGCCAGCAGCTCCCAAGAGACCCAGTACTTC	CASSSQETQYF	NA	TRBV5-1	TRBJ2-5	many
TGTGCCAGCAGCCAAAGGATGACGGATGAAGCTTTCTTT	CASSQRMTDEAFF	NA	TRBV5-5	TRBJ1-1	many
TGTGCCAGCAGTGAAAGACGGACAGGGGTTGTAACTGAAGCTTTCTTT	CASSERRTGVVTEAFF	TRBD1	TRBV6-1	TRBJ1-1	many
TGTGCCAGTAACCCGGGACAGGGTTATGGCTACACCTTC	CASNPGQGYGYTF	TRBD1	TRBV19	TRBJ1-2	NA
TGTGCCAGTAGTATCCAGCCCCAAAGGCCCCTCCATGAGCAGTTCTTC	CASSIQPQRPLHEQFF	NA	TRBV19	TRBJ2-1	few
TGTGCCAGCAGCTTAATAAGCGTGGAGCGGGATACGCAGTATTTT	CASSLISVERDTQYF	NA	TRBV5-1	TRBJ2-3	NA
TGTGCCAGCAGCTTGGGACTCACAGATACGCAGTATTTT	CASSLGLTDTQYF	NA	TRBV5-4	TRBJ2-3	NA
TGTGCCAGCAGCTTAGTCCGTGGCGGGATCAGCTCCTACAATGAGCAGTTCTTC	CASSLVRGGISSYNEQFF	NA	TRBV11-2	TRBJ2-1	many
TGTGCCAGCAGCCAAGATGGCAGACACGTATTTTCGGAAGAGACCCAGTACTTC	CASSQDGRHVFSEETQYF	NA	TRBV4-2	TRBJ2-5	many
TGTGCCAGCAGTTTAGCCGGGAACTACTATGGCTACACCTTC	CASSLAGNYYGYTF	NA	TRBV12-3/TRBV12-4	TRBJ1-2	many
TGTGCCAGCAGCGTAGCTGGGGGAGCGGCCTACGAGCAGTACTTC	CASSVAGGAAYEQYF	NA	TRBV9	TRBJ2-7	NA
TGTGCCAGCACCCTCGGACAGGGTGTCTACGAGCAGTACTTC	CASTLGQGVYEQYF	TRBD1	TRBV6-1	TRBJ2-7	many
TGCAGTGCTAGTAGGGGGAACACTGAAGCTTTCTTT	CSASRGNTEAFF	NA	TRBV20-1	TRBJ1-1	NA
TGTGCCAGCAGGGAAAGTCCCGGGACAGGGACCGGGGAGCTGTTTTTT	CASRESPGTGTGELFF	TRBD1	TRBV2	TRBJ2-2	few
TGTGCCAGCAGCCAAGGACAGCACTATGGCTACACCTTC	CASSQGQHYGYTF	NA	TRBV11-1	TRBJ1-2	NA
TGTGCCACCAGCAGAGCTGGACAGCTTGAATACTATGGCTACACCTTC	CATSRAGQLEYYGYTF	NA	TRBV15	TRBJ1-2	many
TGTGCCAGTAGTACGACTAGCGTCCGCAATGAGCAGTTCTTC	CASSTTSVRNEQFF	TRBD2	TRBV11-2	TRBJ2-1	few
TGTGCCAGCAGCTTACAGGGGCCCACACTCAGCACCGGGGAGCTGTTTTTT	CASSLQGPTLSTGELFF	NA	TRBV7-6	TRBJ2-2	NA
TGCGCCAGCAGCCCCGGGGCCTCCTACGAGCAGTACTTC	CASSPGASYEQYF	NA	TRBV5-1	TRBJ2-7	many
TGTGCCAGCACCCCCCCGGTTATGAAAAACATTCAGTACTTC	CASTPPVMKNIQYF	NA	TRBV6-1	TRBJ2-4	few
TGTGCCAGCATGGGTGGGGGGCTGGACACTGAAGCTTTCTTT	CASMGGGLDTEAFF	NA	TRBV28	TRBJ1-1	many
TGTGCCAGCAGAGCGGGAGAGTGGAAGGAGCAGTACTTC	CASRAGEWKEQYF	TRBD2	TRBV6-1	TRBJ2-7	many
TGCAGTGGGGCATTAAGCGGGAGGGCCACAGATACGCAGTATTTT	CSGALSGRATDTQYF	TRBD2	TRBV29-1	TRBJ2-3	few
TGTGCCAGCAGCTTATCCTTTGTGGGCGGGGAGCTGTTTTTT	CASSLSFVGGELFF	NA	TRBV7-2	TRBJ2-2	many
TGCACCAGCAGCGATCGGGTAAACACTGAAGCTTTCTTT	CTSSDRVNTEAFF	NA	TRBV5-1	TRBJ1-1	NA
TGTGCCAGCAGCTTAGTCCCGGGTTCCAGCGAGCAGTACTTC	CASSLVPGSSEQYF	NA	TRBV11-2	TRBJ2-7	many
TGCGCCAGCAGCTTGGAATGGATGGGCTACAATGAGCAGTTCTTC	CASSLEWMGYNEQFF	NA	TRBV5-1	TRBJ2-1	NA
TGCAGCGCCGGGACGAAGGATGAAAAACTGTTTTTT	CSAGTKDEKLFF	NA	TRBV29-1	TRBJ1-4	NA
TGCAGCGTTAACAGGGAGAACATTCAGTACTTC	CSVNRENIQYF	NA	TRBV29-1	TRBJ2-4	few
TGTGCCAGCAGTTCACCGGGATTTCATAACACCGGGGAGCTGTTTTTT	CASSSPGFHNTGELFF	NA	TRBV28	TRBJ2-2	many
TGTGCCAGCAGCTTAGTTAAGGGGTACGAGCAGTACTTC	CASSLVKGYEQYF	NA	TRBV7-6	TRBJ2-7	NA
TGTGCCAGCAGCACAGGGGGCGCGTGGGAGCTGTTTTTT	CASSTGGAWELFF	TRBD1	TRBV3-1	TRBJ2-2	many
TGTGCCAGCAGCGTAGATCTGGGCTCCTACAATGAGCAGTTCTTC	CASSVDLGSYNEQFF	NA	TRBV9	TRBJ2-1	NA
TGTGCCAGCAGCGAGAATAGCGGAGGCACAGATACGCAGTATTTT	CASSENSGGTDTQYF	NA	TRBV11-1	TRBJ2-3	NA